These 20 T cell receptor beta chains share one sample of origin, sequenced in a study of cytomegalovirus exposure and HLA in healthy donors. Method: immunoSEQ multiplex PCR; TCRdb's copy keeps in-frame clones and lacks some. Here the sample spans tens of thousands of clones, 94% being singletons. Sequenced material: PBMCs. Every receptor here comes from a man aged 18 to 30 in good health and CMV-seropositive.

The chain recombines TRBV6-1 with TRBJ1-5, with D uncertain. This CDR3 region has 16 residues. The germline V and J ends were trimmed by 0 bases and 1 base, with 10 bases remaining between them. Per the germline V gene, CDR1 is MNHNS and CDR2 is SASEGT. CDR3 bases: TGTGCCAGCAGTGAAGCGCTTCAACAGAGCAATCAGCCCCAGCATTTT. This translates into CASSEALQQSNQPQHF.

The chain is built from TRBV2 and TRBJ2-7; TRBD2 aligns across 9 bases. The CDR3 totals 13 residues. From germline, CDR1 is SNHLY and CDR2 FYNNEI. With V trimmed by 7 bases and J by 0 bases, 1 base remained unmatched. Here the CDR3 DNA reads TGTGCCAGCAATAGCGGGAGCTCCTACGAGCAGTACTTC. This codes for CASNSGSSYEQYF.

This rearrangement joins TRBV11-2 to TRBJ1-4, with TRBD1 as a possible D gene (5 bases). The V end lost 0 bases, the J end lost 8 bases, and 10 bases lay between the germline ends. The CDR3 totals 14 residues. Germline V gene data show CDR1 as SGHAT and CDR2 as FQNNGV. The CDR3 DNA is TGTGCCAGCAGCTTAGAAAGGGGAGGGGAAAAACTGTTTTTT. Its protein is CASSLERGGEKLFF.

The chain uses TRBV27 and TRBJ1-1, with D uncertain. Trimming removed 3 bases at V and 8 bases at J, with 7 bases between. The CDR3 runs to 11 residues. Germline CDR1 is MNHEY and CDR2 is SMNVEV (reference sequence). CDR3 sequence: CASSFFGEAFF. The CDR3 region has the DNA TGTGCCAGCAGTTTCTTCGGGGAAGCTTTCTTT.

The chain's CDR3 is CARPAVPLTSGIENEQFF. The CDR3 nucleotides read TGTGCCAGACCCGCTGTCCCCTTGACTAGCGGGATTGAGAATGAGCAGTTCTTC. The V and J genes are TRBV19 and TRBJ2-1; 11 positions match TRBD2. CDR3 size: 18 residues. From germline, CDR1 is LNHDA and CDR2 SQIVND (reference sequence). With 9 bases clipped from V and 7 bases from J, the junction kept 20 bases outside the gene matches.

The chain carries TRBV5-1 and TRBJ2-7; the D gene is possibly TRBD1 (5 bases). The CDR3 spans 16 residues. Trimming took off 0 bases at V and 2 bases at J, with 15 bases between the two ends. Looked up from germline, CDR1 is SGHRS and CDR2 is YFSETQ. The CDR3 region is CASSLGSPGAAYEQYF. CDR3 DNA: TGCGCCAGCAGCTTGGGTTCCCCTGGGGCCGCCTACGAGCAGTACTTC.

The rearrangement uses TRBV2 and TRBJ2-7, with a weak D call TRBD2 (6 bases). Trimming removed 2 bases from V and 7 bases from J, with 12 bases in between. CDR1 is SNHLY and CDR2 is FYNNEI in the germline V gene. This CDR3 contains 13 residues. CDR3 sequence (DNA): TGTGCCAGCAGTGAATACTCCGCGGGAGAGCAGTACTTC. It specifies CASSEYSAGEQYF.

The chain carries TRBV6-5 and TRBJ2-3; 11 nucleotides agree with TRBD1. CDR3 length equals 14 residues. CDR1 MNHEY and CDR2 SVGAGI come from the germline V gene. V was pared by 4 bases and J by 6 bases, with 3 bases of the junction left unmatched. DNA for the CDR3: TGTGCCAGCAGTTTGGACAGGGGGCTGGATACGCAGTATTTT. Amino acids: CASSLDRGLDTQYF.

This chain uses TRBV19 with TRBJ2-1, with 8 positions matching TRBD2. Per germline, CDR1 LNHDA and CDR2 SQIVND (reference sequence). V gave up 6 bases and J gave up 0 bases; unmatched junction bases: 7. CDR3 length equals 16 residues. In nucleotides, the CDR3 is TGTGCCAGTAGCCCACTAGCGGATAGCTCCTACAATGAGCAGTTCTTC. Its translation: CASSPLADSSYNEQFF.

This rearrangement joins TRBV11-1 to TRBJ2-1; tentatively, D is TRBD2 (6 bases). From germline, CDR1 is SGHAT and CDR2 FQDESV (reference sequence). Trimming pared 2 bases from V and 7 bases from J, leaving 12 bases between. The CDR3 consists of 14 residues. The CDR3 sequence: CASSLTSWGNEQFF. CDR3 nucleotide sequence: TGTGCCAGCAGCTTAACTAGCTGGGGGAATGAGCAGTTCTTC. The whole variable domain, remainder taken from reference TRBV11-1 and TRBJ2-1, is EAEVAQSPRYKITEKSQAVAFWCDPISGHATLYWYRQILGQGPELLVQFQDESVVDDSQLPKDRFSAERLKGVDSTLKIQPAELGDSAMYLCASSLTSWGNEQFFGPGTRLTVL.

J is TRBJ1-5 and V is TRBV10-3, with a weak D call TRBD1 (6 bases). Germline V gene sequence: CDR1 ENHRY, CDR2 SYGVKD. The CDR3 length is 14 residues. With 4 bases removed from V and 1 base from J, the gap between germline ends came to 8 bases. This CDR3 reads CAISADRSNQPQHF. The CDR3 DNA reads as TGTGCCATCAGTGCCGACAGGAGCAATCAGCCCCAGCATTTT.

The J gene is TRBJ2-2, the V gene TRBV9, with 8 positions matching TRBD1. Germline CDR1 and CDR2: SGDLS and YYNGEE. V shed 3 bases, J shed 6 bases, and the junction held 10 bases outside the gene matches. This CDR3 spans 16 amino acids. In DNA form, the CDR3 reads TGTGCCAGCAGCGCTCACCTCAGGGGGCAGGCCGGGGAGCTGTTTTTT. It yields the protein CASSAHLRGQAGELFF.

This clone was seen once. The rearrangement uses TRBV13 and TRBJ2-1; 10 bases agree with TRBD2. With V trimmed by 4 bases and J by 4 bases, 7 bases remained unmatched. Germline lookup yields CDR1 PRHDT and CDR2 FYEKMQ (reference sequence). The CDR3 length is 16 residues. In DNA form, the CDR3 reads TGTGCCAGCAGCTCCCAAGCGGGAGGGACTTACAATGAGCAGTTCTTC. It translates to CASSSQAGGTYNEQFF.

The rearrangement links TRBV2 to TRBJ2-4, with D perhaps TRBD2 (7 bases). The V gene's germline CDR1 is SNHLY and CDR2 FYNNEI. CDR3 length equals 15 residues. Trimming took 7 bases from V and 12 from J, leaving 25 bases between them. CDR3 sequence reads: CASMPNRGAPGAQYF. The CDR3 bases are TGTGCCAGCATGCCGAACCGGGGGGCGCCAGGGGCTCAGTACTTC.

CDR3 in DNA: TGTGCCAGCAGTTGGGAGCGCGGGGGCCAAGAGACCCAGTACTTC. Residues: CASSWERGGQETQYF. The chain couples TRBV28 to TRBJ2-5, with 7 bases fitting TRBD2. The length of the CDR3 is 15 residues. The germline CDR1 and CDR2 sequences are MDHEN and SYDVKM. After removal of 4 bases from V and 1 base from J, the junction contained 6 bases not matched to a gene.

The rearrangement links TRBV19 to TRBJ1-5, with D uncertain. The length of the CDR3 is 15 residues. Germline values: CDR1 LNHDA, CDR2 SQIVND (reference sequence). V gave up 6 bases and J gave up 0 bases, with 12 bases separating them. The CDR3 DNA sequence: TGTGCCAGTAGACGGGAGAGTTATAGCAATCAGCCCCAGCATTTT. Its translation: CASRRESYSNQPQHF.

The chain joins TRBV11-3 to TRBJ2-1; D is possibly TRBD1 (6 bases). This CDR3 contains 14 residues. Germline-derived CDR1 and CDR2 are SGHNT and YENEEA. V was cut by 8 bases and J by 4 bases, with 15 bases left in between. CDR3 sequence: CASGTGSDYNEQFF. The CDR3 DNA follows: TGTGCCAGCGGAACAGGGTCGGATTACAATGAGCAGTTCTTC.

The CDR3 protein is CAISEGGHSNQPQHF. The CDR3 bases are TGTGCCATCAGTGAGGGGGGACATAGCAATCAGCCCCAGCATTTT. V and J are TRBV10-3 and TRBJ1-5; D is perhaps TRBD1 (6 bases). The V gene's germline CDR1 is ENHRY and CDR2 SYGVKD. Trimming took 2 bases from V and 0 from J, leaving 8 bases between them. The CDR3 sequence is 15 residues long.

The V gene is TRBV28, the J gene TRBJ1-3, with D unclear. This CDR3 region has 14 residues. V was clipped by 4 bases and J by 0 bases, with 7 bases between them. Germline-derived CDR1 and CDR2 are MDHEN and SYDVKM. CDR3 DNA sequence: TGTGCCAGCAGTTCCTCCCTCTCTGGAAACACCATATATTTT. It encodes CASSSSLSGNTIYF.

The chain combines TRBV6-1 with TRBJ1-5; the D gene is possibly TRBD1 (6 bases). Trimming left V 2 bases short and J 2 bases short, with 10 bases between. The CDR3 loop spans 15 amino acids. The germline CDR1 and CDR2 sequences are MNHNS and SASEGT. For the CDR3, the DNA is TGTGCCAGCAGTGAACAGGGGATGGGCAATCAGCCCCAGCATTTT. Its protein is CASSEQGMGNQPQHF.